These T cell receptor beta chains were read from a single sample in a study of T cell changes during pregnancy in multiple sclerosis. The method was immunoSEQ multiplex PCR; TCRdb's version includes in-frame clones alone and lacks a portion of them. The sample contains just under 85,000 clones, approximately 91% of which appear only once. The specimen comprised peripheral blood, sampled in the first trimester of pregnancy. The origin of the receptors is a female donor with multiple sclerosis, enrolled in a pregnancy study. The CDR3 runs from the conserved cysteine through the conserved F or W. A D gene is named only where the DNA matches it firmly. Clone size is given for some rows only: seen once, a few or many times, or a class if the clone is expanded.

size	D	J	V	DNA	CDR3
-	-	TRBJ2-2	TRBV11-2	TGTGCCAGCAGCCCAGGCCGGTTCGCGAACACCGGGGAGCTGTTTTTT	CASSPGRFANTGELFF
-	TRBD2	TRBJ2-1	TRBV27	TGTGCCAGCAGTTTAACTAGCGGGAGCAGGGGTGAGCAGTTCTTC	CASSLTSGSRGEQFF
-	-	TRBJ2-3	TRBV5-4	TGTGCCAGCAGCTTGGCAGGGCATCCTCCTAGCACAGATACGCAGTATTTT	CASSLAGHPPSTDTQYF
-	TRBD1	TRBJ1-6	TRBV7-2	TGTGCCAGCAGCCCTTATTACGGTCGGGACAGGGGGTGGTCACCCCTCCACTTT	CASSPYYGRDRGWSPLHF
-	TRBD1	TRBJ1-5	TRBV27	TGTGCCAGCAGTTTACAGGGGGCGGATCAGCCCCAGCATTTT	CASSLQGADQPQHF
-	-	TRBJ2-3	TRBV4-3	TGCGCCAGCAGCCACGGACTGGATACGCAGTATTTT	CASSHGLDTQYF
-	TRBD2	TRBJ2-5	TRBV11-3	TGTGCCAGCAGCCTTAGCGGGGGGGCCCGAGAGACCCAGTACTTC	CASSLSGGARETQYF
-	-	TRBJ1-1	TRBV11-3	TGTGCCAGCACCCATCGAGAAACTGAAGCTTTCTTT	CASTHRETEAFF
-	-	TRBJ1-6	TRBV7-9	TGTGCCGGTACAGTTTCGGGGGATCGGTCACCCCTCCACTTT	CAGTVSGDRSPLHF
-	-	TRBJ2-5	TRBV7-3	TGTGCCAGCAGCTTAACCCGGGAGGAGACCCAGTACTTC	CASSLTREETQYF
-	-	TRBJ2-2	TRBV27	TGTGCCAGCAGTGCCCGCGGGGGCCCGAACACCGGGGAGCTGTTTTTT	CASSARGGPNTGELFF
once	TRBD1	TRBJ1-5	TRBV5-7	TGTGCCAGCAGCTTGGGTCCCCTCAGGGGGCTGAATCAGCCCCAGCATTTT	CASSLGPLRGLNQPQHF
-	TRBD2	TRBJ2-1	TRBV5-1	TGCGCCAGCAGCTTGCTAGCGGCTTACAATGAGCAGTTCTTC	CASSLLAAYNEQFF
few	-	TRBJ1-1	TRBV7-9	TGTGCCAGCACCCCCCAGCAGGCGGGGCACACTGAAGCTTTCTTT	CASTPQQAGHTEAFF
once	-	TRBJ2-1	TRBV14	TGTGCCAGCAGCCAAAGGGAGGCGGATAATGAGCAGTTCTTC	CASSQREADNEQFF
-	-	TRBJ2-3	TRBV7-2	TGTGCCAGCAGCGTAAACCGGGAGCTTACTGATACGCAGTATTTT	CASSVNRELTDTQYF
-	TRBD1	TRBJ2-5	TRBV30	TGTGCCTGGAGTGGGGGGACAGGGAGTTCCACTAAACAAGAGACCCAGTACTTC	CAWSGGTGSSTKQETQYF
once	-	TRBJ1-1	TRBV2	TGTGCCAGCAGGCAGACAGTACCCATGAACACTGAAGCTTTCTTT	CASRQTVPMNTEAFF
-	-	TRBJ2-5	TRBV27	TGTGCCAGCAGTCTACGGTACCAAGAGACCCAGTACTTC	CASSLRYQETQYF
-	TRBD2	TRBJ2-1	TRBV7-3	TGTGCCAGCAGCTTAACGGTGGCGGGGAGGGACAATGAGCAGTTCTTC	CASSLTVAGRDNEQFF
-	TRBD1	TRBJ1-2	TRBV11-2	TGTGCCAGCAGCTTAGGACAGGGAAGTCGCTATGGCTACACCTTC	CASSLGQGSRYGYTF
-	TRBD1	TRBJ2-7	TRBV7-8	TGTGCCAGCAGCCCCCGACAGGGGGCCTCCGAGCAGTACTTC	CASSPRQGASEQYF
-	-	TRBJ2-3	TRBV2	TGTGCCAGCAGAGGACGGGACTGGCGTCTCACAGATACGCAGTATTTT	CASRGRDWRLTDTQYF
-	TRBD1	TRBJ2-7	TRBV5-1	TGCGCCAGCAGCGCACCGGGACAGGGGGCTGTCGAGCAGTACTTC	CASSAPGQGAVEQYF
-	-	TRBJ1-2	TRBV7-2	TGTGCCAGCAGCTTAGACCCAGGGGCGACCTATGGCTACACCTTC	CASSLDPGATYGYTF
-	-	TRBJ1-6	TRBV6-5	TGTGCCAGCAGTTACGAGGATCAGTCACCCCTCCACTTT	CASSYEDQSPLHF
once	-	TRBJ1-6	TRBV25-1	TGTGCCAGCAGGTCGGACAGACCCAATTCACCCCTCCACTTT	CASRSDRPNSPLHF
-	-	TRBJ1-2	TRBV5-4	TGTGCCAGCAGCCCTAGGACAAGCACTCCCGGCTATGGCTACACCTTC	CASSPRTSTPGYGYTF
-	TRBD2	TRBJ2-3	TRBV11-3	TGTGCCAGCAGCGTCCGTTTAGCGGGGGGGCCGGCAGATACGCAGTATTTT	CASSVRLAGGPADTQYF
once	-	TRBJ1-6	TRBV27	TGTGCCAGCAGTTTCTTCGCGGGGAACTATAATTCACCCCTCCACTTT	CASSFFAGNYNSPLHF
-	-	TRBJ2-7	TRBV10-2	TGCGCCAGCAGTAAGTTAGTGGGAGGACCCTACGAGCAGTACTTC	CASSKLVGGPYEQYF
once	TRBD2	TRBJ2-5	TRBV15	TGTGCCACCAGCAAGGGACTAGCGGGGGAGTTCCAAGAGACCCAGTACTTC	CATSKGLAGEFQETQYF